This T cell receptor (beta chain) stems from a study of blood T cells in healthy people across ages. The CDR3 runs 13 residues. Germline V gives CDR1 SGHKS, CDR2 YYEKEE (reference sequence). Next came a second PCR, run for about 6 to 12 cycles, which used a sample-barcoded 5' primer along with a J-beta primer mix. MiXCR, applied by TCRdb to the 5' RACE reads, yields one record per CDR3 protein. This table holds about 930,000 distinct CDR3 sequences, roughly 29% found once. Note on this clonotype: At one end the junction does not follow the germline gene, possibly because of a read error.

The same specimen was also included in a second study, on T cells of mothers and their children.

The rearrangement joins TRBV5-5 to TRBJ2-7; no clear D gene. Sequencing was carried out using blood. The receptor was isolated from a woman aged 35 to 49 in good health. The CDR3 loop reads CASGLISTYEQYF. CDR3 nucleotide sequence: TGTGCCAGCGGCTTGATTTCGACGTACGAGCAGTACTTC. Drawing the rest from reference TRBV5-5 and TRBJ2-7, the complete variable domain is DAGVTQSPTHLIKTRGQQVTLRCSPISGHKSVSWYQQVLGQGPQFIFQYYEKEERGRGNFPDRFSARQFPNYSSELNVNALLLGDSALYLCASGLISTYEQYFGPGTRLTVT.